This record concerns one T cell receptor beta chain sequence. This clonotype was seen at least ten times. The specificity of this receptor is unknown. No base-level quality is on record; no much larger clone is a single base apart. According to the study, the label for this sample's time point signals: newly diagnosed GD, antithyroid drugs for less than 3 months. For both TCR sequencing and RNA sequencing, RNA was extracted from PBMCs in TRIzol. The diagnosis of Graves' disease was made according to American Thyroid Association guidelines. Patients were recruited from an endocrinology department in Xi'an, China. Each patient gave 7.5 to 10 milliliters of peripheral blood, collected in an EDTA anticoagulant tube. PBMCs were isolated by Ficoll Paque Plus density gradient separation without further T cell sorting. An Agilent 2100 Bioanalyzer and agarose gel were used to check RNA quality, while a NanoDrop 2000 measured RNA concentration.

The data were obtained in a study of regulatory T cells in long-lasting Graves disease (dated by TCRdb to about 2021). Notes on the research overall: Patients with newly diagnosed Graves' disease had been on antithyroid drugs for under 3 months. TCR sequencing covered some 13 persistent and around 20 newly diagnosed Graves' disease patients, around 35 samples in total. The study was registered as a clinical trial and conducted in China. Persistent Graves' disease patients were compared with newly diagnosed Graves' disease patients by peripheral blood TCR sequencing and RNA sequencing. The study at large found these results: Patients with persistent disease shared more public clonotypes (under 3,000) than newly diagnosed patients did (around 1,000). The small sample size was acknowledged by the authors as a limitation that may reduce accuracy. Only peripheral blood was studied, because thyroid tissue, the primary lesion, was inaccessible. Lower TCR Shannon entropy and fewer highly expanded clones were observed in persistent Graves' disease patients than in newly diagnosed patients, which suggested clonal expansion. Sequencing and analysis were restricted to the TCR beta chain.

Libraries came from multiplex PCR. The sequencer listed for this sample is Illumina HiSeq 4000. CDR3 regions were amplified by Arm-PCR with iRepertoire HTBI primers to construct TCR beta libraries. PCR products were gel purified before sequencing. Turning to the authors' computational methods: Gene usage analysis of CDR3 amino acid clonotypes used the 55 to 65 TRBV and more than 13 TRBJ segments found across samples. COPE and FqMerger were used to merge filtered high-quality paired reads into contigs. BLAST was used to align contigs to IMGT TRBV, TRBD and TRBJ reference genes, with CDR3 defined following IMGT. Highly expanded clones were defined as clonotypes with a frequency above 0.1%. Repertoire diversity was measured by Shannon entropy, and V-J evenness by the Gini coefficient. A clonotype found in more than one individual was treated as public. Using fastp trimming at Q25 and MiXCR clonotype assembly, TCRdb reanalyzed the public sequencing data and kept in-frame beta chains. Entries that share a CDR3 protein sequence are merged under the most common genes and DNA. The V and J calls were determined by TCRdb, not by the authors. The sample contains about 330,000 distinct CDR3 sequences, under 20% of them found a single time. The ten most abundant clones make up just over 20% of the sample.

A further study also used this sample, focusing on T cells in Graves' hyperthyroidism and ophthalmopathy. As noted in the second study: Stable Graves' hyperthyroidism was defined as the absence of progression to ophthalmopathy over 18 months of follow-up. Hyperthyroidism patients were aged 18 to 65 years and newly diagnosed, with disease duration of less than 2 months. The study excluded patients with uncontrolled infections, other autoimmune diseases, pregnancy or lactation. Clinical symptoms, serum thyroxine and TRAb, thyroid ultrasound, and orbital computed tomography formed the basis for the diagnoses. A first-round RT-PCR of the TCR CDR3 used the HTBI primer set with the Qiagen OneStep RT-PCR kit. Most expanded thyroid clonotypes (frequency above 0.001) were also detected in blood, a finding suggesting that blood repertoires may reflect thyroid immune responses. A model built on a 13 V-J signature distinguished ophthalmopathy from stable hyperthyroidism, reaching over 85% sensitivity and about 81% specificity in cross-validation and 80%/75% in testing. In validation, progression to ophthalmopathy was predicted by the model with 70.59% sensitivity and 72.22% specificity, a median of approximately 6.5 months before onset. TCR V-J signatures able to tell the groups apart were searched for in a discovery cohort of 90 to 100 patients, of whom more than 40 had Graves' ophthalmopathy and roughly 57 had stable Graves' hyperthyroidism. Prospective prediction of ophthalmopathy was tested in an independent validation cohort consisting of roughly 20 hyperthyroidism patients and around 16 patients who later progressed to ophthalmopathy. The approximately 98 discovery patients were randomly divided into training and test sets at a 7:3 ratio. In several Graves' hyperthyroidism patients, the study also compared T-cell repertoires from thyroid tissue with T-cell repertoires from blood. After sampling, hyperthyroidism patients received methimazole starting at 30 mg daily, and ophthalmopathy patients received high-dose intravenous methylprednisolone. A second multiplex PCR round built the libraries, followed by size selection and purification. Libraries were sequenced paired-end with 100 bp reads on an Illumina HiSeq2000. SOAPnuke was used to process the raw data, throwing out any read that contained adapters or uncalled bases, had a mean Phred below 15, or lacked an exact constant-primer or identifier match. COPE v1.2.5 was used to merge high-quality paired reads, and clonotypes were defined as unique nucleotide sequences. MiTCR v1.1 was used to align clonotypes to the IMGT TRBV, TRBD and TRBJ reference segments. Only V-J combinations with frequency above 0.0001, covering roughly 99% of repertoires, were analysed. A TCS score was defined as the ratio between F50 (clonal expansion) and ExV (chaos), using BLOSUM62-based TCRdist between CDR3 peptides within each V-J. Welch's t-statistics and random forest reduced roughly 540 V-J features to fewer than 15, which were used in a naive Bayes classifier (R e1071). No statistical method was used to set the sample size in advance, and investigators knew the group allocation. According to the paper, TCR Vbeta CDR3 sequencing was carried out on approximately 140 peripheral blood samples, which came from approximately 41 ophthalmopathy, around 75 hyperthyroidism and roughly 17 progressor patients.

The clonotype originates from a woman aged 18 to 35 with Graves disease. Donor details come from another sample of the same person, matched by shared clones. Material: peripheral blood mononuclear cells (PBMCs), obtained at new diagnosis, from a patient treated with antithyroid drugs.

The nucleotide sequence reads TGTGCCAGCAGCTTGGTACTGGGCTACACTGAAGCTTTCTTT. Its product reads: CASSLVLGYTEAFF. The sequence joins TRBV5-6 to TRBJ1-1; no confident D gene assignment can be made. The V end loses 0 bases and the J end loses 3 bases, and a stretch of 9 bases separates them. The germline V gene specifies SGHDT as CDR1 and YYEEEE as CDR2. The CDR3 spans 14 residues, from the cysteine through the phenylalanine. Just CDR3 DNA is preserved here, 42 bases in frame from base 1.